This entry features one T cell receptor beta chain sequence. Its antigen is not identified. These data belong to a study of T cell responses to AZD1222 COVID-19 vaccine. Overall study findings and caveats: Only after the peak T cell response were repertoires sampled.

This CDR3 has 13 amino acids. In germline, CDR1 is SNHLY, CDR2 FYNNEI. With 6 bases removed from V and 7 bases from J, the gap between germline ends came to 10 bases. Measured with immunoSEQ multiplex PCR; TCRdb has only the in-frame clones, and not every one. The sample has about 140,000 clones; around 89% are singletons. The origin of this receptor is an adult in good health. The input for sequencing was peripheral blood, taken on day 0 of AZD1222 vaccination. The rearrangement links TRBV2 to TRBJ1-6; D call uncertain. The CDR3 here is CASRGQWNSPLHF. CDR3 bases: TGTGCCAGCAGGGGTCAGTGGAATTCACCCCTCCACTTT.